This T cell receptor (beta chain) derives from a study of shared clonotypes between healthy human individuals. Study outcomes and limitations: The rarefaction results pointed to incomplete sorted-subset sequencing despite large depth.

Each cell subset's genomic DNA was divided evenly among several immunoSEQ plates. In the original processing: Because ImmunoSEQ provided only junction sequences with no quality scores, the filtering differed. Measured with immunoSEQ multiplex PCR; TCRdb has only the in-frame clones, and not every one. D and trimming come from the DNA, and the V and J calls and clone size come from that table. The sample consists of a few million clones, over 85% of them appearing once. A remark on this clone: The target antigen is unknown.

The CDR3 contains 17 residues. Germline CDR1 and CDR2: LNHDA and SQIVND (reference sequence). The trim removed 4 bases at V and 3 bases at J, leaving 9 bases unmatched. The chain carries TRBV19 and TRBJ2-3; 11 bases are a match to TRBD2. The source is a man younger than 35 in good health. The sequencing input was naive CD4+ T cells sorted from blood. Subset of the sample: CD45RA+ positively selected. The CDR3 nucleotides read TGTGCCAGTAGTAGGAAAATAGCGGGAGGGATGACAGATACGCAGTATTTT. Amino acid sequence: CASSRKIAGGMTDTQYF.